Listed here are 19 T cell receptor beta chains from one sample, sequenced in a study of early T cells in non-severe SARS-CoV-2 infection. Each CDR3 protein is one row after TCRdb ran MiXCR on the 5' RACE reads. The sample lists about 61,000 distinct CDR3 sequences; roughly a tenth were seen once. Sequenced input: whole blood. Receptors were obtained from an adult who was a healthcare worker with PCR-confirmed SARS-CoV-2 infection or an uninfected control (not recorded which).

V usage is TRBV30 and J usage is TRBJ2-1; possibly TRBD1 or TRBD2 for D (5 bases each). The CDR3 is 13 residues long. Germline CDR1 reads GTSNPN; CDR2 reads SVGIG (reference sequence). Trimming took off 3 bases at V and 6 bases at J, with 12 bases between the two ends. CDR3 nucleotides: TGTGCCTGGAGAATACCGGGGCGCAATGAGCAGTTCTTC. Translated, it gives CAWRIPGRNEQFF.

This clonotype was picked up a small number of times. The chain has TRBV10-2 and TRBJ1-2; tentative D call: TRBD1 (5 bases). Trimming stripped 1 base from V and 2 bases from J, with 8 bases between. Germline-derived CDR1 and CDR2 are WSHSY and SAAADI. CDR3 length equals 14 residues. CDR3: CASSELRTNYGYTF. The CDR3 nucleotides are TGCGCCAGCAGTGAGTTGAGGACAAACTATGGCTACACCTTC.

CDR3 sequence: CATQRGGNTGELFF. CDR3 coding DNA: TGTGCCACCCAGCGGGGCGGGAACACCGGGGAGCTGTTTTTT. The gene calls are TRBV10-3 and TRBJ2-2; 7 bases match TRBD2. Trimming took 10 bases from V and 1 from J; bases not matched to a gene: 6. The length of the CDR3 is 14 residues. Germline CDR1 and CDR2: ENHRY and SYGVKD.

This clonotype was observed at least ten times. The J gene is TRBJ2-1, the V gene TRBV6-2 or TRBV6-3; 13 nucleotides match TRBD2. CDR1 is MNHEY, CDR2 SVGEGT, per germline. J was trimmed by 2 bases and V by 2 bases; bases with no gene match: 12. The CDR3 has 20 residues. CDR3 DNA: TGTGCCAGCAGTTACCACCGAGGACTAGCGGGGGTAACGACCTACAATGAGCAGTTCTTC. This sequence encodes CASSYHRGLAGVTTYNEQFF.

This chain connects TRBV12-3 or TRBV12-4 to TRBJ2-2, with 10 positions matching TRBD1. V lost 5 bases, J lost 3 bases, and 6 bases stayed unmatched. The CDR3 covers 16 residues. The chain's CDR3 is CASSPSGTGDTGELFF. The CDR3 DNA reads TGTGCCAGCAGTCCATCCGGGACAGGGGACACCGGGGAGCTGTTTTTT.

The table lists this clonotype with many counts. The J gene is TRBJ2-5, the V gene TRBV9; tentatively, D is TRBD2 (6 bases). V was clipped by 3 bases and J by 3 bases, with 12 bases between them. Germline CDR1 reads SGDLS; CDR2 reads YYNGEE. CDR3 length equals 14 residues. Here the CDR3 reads CASSAGTLKETQYF. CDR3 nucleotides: TGTGCCAGCAGCGCCGGGACTCTCAAAGAGACCCAGTACTTC. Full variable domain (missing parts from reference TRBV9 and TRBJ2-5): DSGVTQTPKHLITATGQRVTLRCSPRSGDLSVYWYQQSLDQGLQFLIQYYNGEERAKGNILERFSAQQFPDLHSELNLSSLELGDSALYFCASSAGTLKETQYFGPGTRLLVL.

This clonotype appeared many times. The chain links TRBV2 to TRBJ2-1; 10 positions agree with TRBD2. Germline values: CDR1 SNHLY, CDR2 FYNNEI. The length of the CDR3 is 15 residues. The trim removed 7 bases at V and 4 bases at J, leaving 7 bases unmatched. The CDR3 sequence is CASTTLAGDYNEQFF. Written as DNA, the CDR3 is TGTGCCAGCACAACTCTAGCGGGGGATTACAATGAGCAGTTCTTC.

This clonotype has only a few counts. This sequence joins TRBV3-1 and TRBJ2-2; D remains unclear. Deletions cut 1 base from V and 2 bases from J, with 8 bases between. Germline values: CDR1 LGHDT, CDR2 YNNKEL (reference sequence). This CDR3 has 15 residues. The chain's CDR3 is CASSQARLNTGELFF. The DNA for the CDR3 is TGTGCCAGCAGCCAAGCCCGGCTAAACACCGGGGAGCTGTTTTTT.

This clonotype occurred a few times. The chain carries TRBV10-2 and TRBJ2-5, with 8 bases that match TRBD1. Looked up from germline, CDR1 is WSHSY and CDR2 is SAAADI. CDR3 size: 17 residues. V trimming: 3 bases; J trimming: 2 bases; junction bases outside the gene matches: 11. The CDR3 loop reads CASSDNGQGAEQETQYF. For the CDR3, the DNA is TGCGCCAGCAGTGATAACGGTCAGGGGGCAGAACAAGAGACCCAGTACTTC.

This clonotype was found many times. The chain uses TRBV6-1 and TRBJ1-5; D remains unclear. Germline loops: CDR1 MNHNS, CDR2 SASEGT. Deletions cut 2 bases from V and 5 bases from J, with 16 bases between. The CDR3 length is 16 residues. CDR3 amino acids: CASSENPHEFDQPQHF. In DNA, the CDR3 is TGTGCCAGCAGTGAAAACCCACACGAGTTCGATCAGCCCCAGCATTTT.

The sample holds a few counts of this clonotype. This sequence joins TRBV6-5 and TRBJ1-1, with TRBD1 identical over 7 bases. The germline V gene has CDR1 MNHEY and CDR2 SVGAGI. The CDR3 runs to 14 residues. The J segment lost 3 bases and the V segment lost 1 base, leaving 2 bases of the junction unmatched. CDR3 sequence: CASSYFTGDTEAFF. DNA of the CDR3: TGTGCCAGCAGTTACTTTACAGGGGACACTGAAGCTTTCTTT.

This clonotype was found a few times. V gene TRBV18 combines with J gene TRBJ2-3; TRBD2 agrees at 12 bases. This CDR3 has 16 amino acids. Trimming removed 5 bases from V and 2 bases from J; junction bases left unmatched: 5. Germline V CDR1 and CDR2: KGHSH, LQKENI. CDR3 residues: CASSSWTSGVTDTQYF. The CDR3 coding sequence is TGTGCCAGCTCATCATGGACTAGCGGGGTCACAGATACGCAGTATTTT.

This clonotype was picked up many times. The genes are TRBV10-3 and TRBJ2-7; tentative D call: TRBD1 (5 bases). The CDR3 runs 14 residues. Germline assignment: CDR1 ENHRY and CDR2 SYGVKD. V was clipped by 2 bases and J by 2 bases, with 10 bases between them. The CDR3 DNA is TGTGCCATCAGTGAGGCTGAACAGGCCTACGAGCAGTACGTC. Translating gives CAISEAEQAYEQYV.

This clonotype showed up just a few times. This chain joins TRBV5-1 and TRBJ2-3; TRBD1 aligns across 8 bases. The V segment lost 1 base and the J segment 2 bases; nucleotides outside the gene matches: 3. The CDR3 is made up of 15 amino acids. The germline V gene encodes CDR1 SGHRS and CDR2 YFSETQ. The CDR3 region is CASSLRGQDTDTQYF. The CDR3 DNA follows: TGCGCCAGCAGCTTGAGGGGACAGGACACAGATACGCAGTATTTT.

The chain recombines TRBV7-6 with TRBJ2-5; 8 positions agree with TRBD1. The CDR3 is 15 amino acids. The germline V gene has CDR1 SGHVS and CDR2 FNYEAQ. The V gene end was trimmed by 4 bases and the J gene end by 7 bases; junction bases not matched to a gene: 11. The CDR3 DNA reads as TGTGCCAGCAGCTCCCCTTGGACAGGGAGAGGGACCCAGTACTTC. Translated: CASSSPWTGRGTQYF.

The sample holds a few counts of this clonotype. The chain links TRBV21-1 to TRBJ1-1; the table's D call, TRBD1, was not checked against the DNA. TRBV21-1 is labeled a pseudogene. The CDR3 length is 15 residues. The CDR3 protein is CASTKGGSRRGEAFF. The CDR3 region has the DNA TGTGCCAGCACCAAAGGGGGATCAAGGCGCGGTGAAGCTTTCTTT.

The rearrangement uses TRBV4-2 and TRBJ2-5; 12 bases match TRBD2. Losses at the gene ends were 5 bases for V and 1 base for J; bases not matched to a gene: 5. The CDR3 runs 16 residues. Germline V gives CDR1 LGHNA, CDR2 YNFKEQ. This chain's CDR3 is CASSELAGGPQETQYF. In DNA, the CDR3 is TGTGCCAGCAGCGAACTAGCGGGGGGCCCCCAAGAGACCCAGTACTTC.

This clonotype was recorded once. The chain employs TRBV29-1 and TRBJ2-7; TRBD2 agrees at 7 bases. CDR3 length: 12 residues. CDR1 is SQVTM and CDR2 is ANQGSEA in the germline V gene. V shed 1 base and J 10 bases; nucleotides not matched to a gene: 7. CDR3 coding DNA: TGCAGCGTTGAAGTGCGGGGAGGGCGCCAGTACGTC. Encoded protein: CSVEVRGGRQYV.

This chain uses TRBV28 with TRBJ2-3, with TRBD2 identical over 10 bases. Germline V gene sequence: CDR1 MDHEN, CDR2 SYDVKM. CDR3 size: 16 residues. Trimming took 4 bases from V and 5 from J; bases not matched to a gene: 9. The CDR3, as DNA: TGTGCCAGCAGTTCCCAAGCGGGGGGGCGGGGAGATACGCAGTATTTT. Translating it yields CASSSQAGGRGDTQYF.